This passage covers 28 T cell receptor beta chains from one sample sequenced in a study of radiotherapy plus CTLA-4 blockade in lung cancer (dated by TCRdb to 2016 to 2019). The library came from the immunoSEQ multiplex PCR assay. Here the immuneACCESS table is served through TCRdb, limited to in-frame sequences with V and J called. Missing clones are a known gap in these copies; in checked studies unresolved V genes cover under half, and the rest lacks a known reason. A total of around 30,000 clones appear in this sample, 65% to 75% of them only once. Less than 4% of the sample is held by the ten biggest clonotypes. Sequenced here: peripheral blood, sampled from a patient treated with radiotherapy plus ipilimumab. The receptors here all came from a human donor with non-small cell lung cancer who had stable disease on radiotherapy plus ipilimumab.

V gene TRBV9 combines with J gene TRBJ1-4, with D unclear. From germline, CDR1 is SGDLS and CDR2 YYNGEE. Deletions cut 3 bases from V and 8 bases from J, with 14 bases between. The CDR3 covers 14 residues. The CDR3 DNA reads as TGTGCCAGCAGCGCAAATGGGGAGATGGAAAAACTGTTTTTT. Translated, it gives CASSANGEMEKLFF.

This clone ranks as large (0.1 to 1%). Other nucleotide sequences in the sample specify the same CDR3. The rearrangement uses TRBV27 and TRBJ2-1; 7 nucleotides align to TRBD2. The germline CDR1 and CDR2 sequences are MNHEY and SMNVEV (reference sequence). CDR3 length equals 15 residues. Trimming removed 5 bases from V and 5 bases from J; junction bases left unmatched: 9. CDR3 amino acids: CASSPQGLEDNEQFF. The CDR3 DNA reads TGTGCCAGCAGTCCCCAAGGACTAGAAGACAATGAGCAGTTCTTC.

This clone was seen more than once but under ten times. The CDR3 protein is CAISEAGSNQPQHF. The CDR3 DNA reads TGTGCCATCAGTGAAGCCGGTAGCAATCAGCCCCAGCATTTT. The V gene is TRBV10-3, the J gene TRBJ1-5; D unclear. Trimming stripped 3 bases from V and 0 bases from J, with 6 bases between. The CDR3 is 14 amino acids. Per the germline V gene, CDR1 is ENHRY and CDR2 is SYGVKD.

The chain recombines TRBV2 with TRBJ1-1, with D hard to call. Deletions cut 8 bases from V and 0 bases from J, with 7 bases between. The germline CDR1 and CDR2 sequences are SNHLY and FYNNEI. This CDR3 is built from 12 residues. In nucleotides, the CDR3 is TGTGCCAGCCGACGGGTGAACACTGAAGCTTTCTTT. It codes for CASRRVNTEAFF.

The CDR3 loop is CASSLRLAGYEQYF. For the CDR3, the DNA is TGTGCCAGCAGTTTACGACTAGCGGGGTACGAGCAGTACTTC. The chain carries TRBV27 and TRBJ2-7, with 11 bases that match TRBD2. This CDR3 has 14 residues. Germline V gives CDR1 MNHEY, CDR2 SMNVEV (reference sequence). J lost 4 bases, V lost 2 bases, and 1 base had no gene match.

J is TRBJ2-5 and V is TRBV18; possible D gene TRBD2, 6 bases. This CDR3 is 18 amino acids long. The germline V and J ends were trimmed by 4 bases and 4 bases, with 25 bases remaining between them. Germline V gene sequence: CDR1 KGHSH, CDR2 LQKENI. DNA of the CDR3: TGTGCCAGCTCACGCGAGGAGGTGTACACCTTGGGAGGAGAGACCCAGTACTTC. Amino acid sequence: CASSREEVYTLGGETQYF.

By frequency in the sample, this clone is medium-sized (0.01 to 0.1%). The chain employs TRBV19 and TRBJ2-2, with D perhaps assigned TRBD1 or TRBD2 (7 bases each). Germline V gene sequence: CDR1 LNHDA, CDR2 SQIVND (reference sequence). V lost 6 bases and J lost 5, with 16 bases in between. This CDR3 contains 15 residues. CDR3 protein: CASSLARGGTGELFF. The DNA for the CDR3 is TGTGCCAGTAGCCTCGCCAGGGGGGGTACCGGGGAGCTGTTTTTT.

The chain recombines TRBV27 with TRBJ2-7; D unresolved. Germline lookup yields CDR1 MNHEY and CDR2 SMNVEV (reference sequence). There are 14 residues in the CDR3. Between the trimmed V and J ends, which lost 4 bases and 0 bases, there was a span of 10 bases. DNA for the CDR3: TGTGCCAGCAGTTCCGGGCTGTACTCCTACGAGCAGTACTTC. This sequence encodes CASSSGLYSYEQYF.

DNA of the CDR3: TGTGCCAGCAGTTCCGAACTAGCGGGGACCACAGATACGCAGTATTTT. Its protein product is CASSSELAGTTDTQYF. J is TRBJ2-3 and V is TRBV27; 10 bases fit TRBD2. The CDR3 extends over 16 amino acids. CDR1 MNHEY and CDR2 SMNVEV come from the germline V gene (reference sequence). Germline trimming cut 4 bases from V and 2 bases from J; bases unmatched to any gene: 6.

J is TRBJ2-5 and V is TRBV7-9, with 7 bases lining up with TRBD1. Germline CDR1 is SEHNR and CDR2 is FQNEAQ (reference sequence). After removal of 5 bases from V and 5 bases from J, the junction contained 5 bases not matched to a gene. The CDR3 totals 13 residues. The CDR3 sequence: CASSLTGVETQYF. CDR3 nucleotide sequence: TGTGCCAGCAGCCTTACAGGGGTCGAGACCCAGTACTTC.

This clone showed up just a few times. The sample contains more than one DNA sequence encoding this CDR3. The V and J genes are TRBV30 and TRBJ2-7; D call uncertain. Trimming removed 0 bases at V and 3 bases at J, with 9 bases between. The CDR3 extends over 13 amino acids. The germline gives CDR1 GTSNPN, CDR2 SVGIG (reference sequence). In DNA, the CDR3 is TGTGCCTGGAGTGTATCCTTATACTACGAGCAGTACTTC. Translation: CAWSVSLYYEQYF.

The chain joins TRBV19 to TRBJ1-5; D call uncertain. The CDR3 is 12 amino acids. V dropped 2 bases and J dropped 4 bases, with 3 bases sitting between them. Germline V gene data show CDR1 as LNHDA and CDR2 as SQIVND (reference sequence). This CDR3 reads CASSIWNQPQHF. DNA of the CDR3: TGTGCCAGTAGTATATGGAATCAGCCCCAGCATTTT.

V gene TRBV9 combines with J gene TRBJ2-2, with 7 bases matching TRBD2. The CDR3 is made up of 16 amino acids. Trimming at V came to 1 base and at J to 4 bases, leaving 7 bases not matched to a gene. Germline CDR1 is SGDLS and CDR2 is YYNGEE. CDR3 residues: CASSVSAGALTGELFF. In nucleotides, the CDR3 is TGTGCCAGCAGCGTATCGGCGGGAGCACTCACCGGGGAGCTGTTTTTT. The full variable domain, completed using reference TRBV9 and TRBJ2-2, is DSGVTQTPKHLITATGQRVTLRCSPRSGDLSVYWYQQSLDQGLQFLIQYYNGEERAKGNILERFSAQQFPDLHSELNLSSLELGDSALYFCASSVSAGALTGELFFGEGSRLTVL.

Concerning this clone: The junction and the germline gene differ at one end; a read error may be behind it. Other DNA sequences from this sample encode an identical CDR3 as well. V is TRBV4-1 and J is TRBJ2-7, with D hard to call. The V gene's germline CDR1 is MGHRA and CDR2 YSYEKL. The CDR3 extends over 15 amino acids. CDR3 DNA sequence: TGCGCCAGCAGCCAAGGAGCATTGCTGGCTGACGAACAGTACTTC. It is translated as CASSQGALLADEQYF.

This chain uses TRBV6-1 with TRBJ1-4; 9 bases fit TRBD1. V was pared by 10 bases and J by 5 bases, with 5 bases of the junction left unmatched. Germline lookup yields CDR1 MNHNS and CDR2 SASEGT. This CDR3 spans 13 amino acids. CDR3 protein: CATYRGRNEKLFF. Written as DNA, the CDR3 is TGTGCCACCTACAGGGGGCGGAATGAAAAACTGTTTTTT.

This chain uses TRBV7-2 with TRBJ1-1; no reliable D call. V was trimmed by 4 bases and J by 1 base, leaving 19 bases between them. The CDR3 runs to 17 residues. Per the germline V gene, CDR1 is SGHTA and CDR2 is FQGNSA. The DNA for the CDR3 is TGTGCCAGCAGCTCCTTATACCTGAAATCTGGGAACACTGAAGCTTTCTTT. Protein product: CASSSLYLKSGNTEAFF.

V and J are TRBV6-1 and TRBJ2-7; D uncertain. Trimming removed 7 bases from V and 9 bases from J, with 25 bases in between. This CDR3 has 15 amino acids. Germline V gene data show CDR1 as MNHNS and CDR2 as SASEGT. CDR3 bases: TGTGCCAGCACCCCCCCCTGGACGGAAAGTACGGGGCAGTACTTC. Protein sequence: CASTPPWTESTGQYF.

J is TRBJ2-1 and V is TRBV6-5; D assignment may be TRBD1 or TRBD2 (5 bases each). Germline-derived CDR1 and CDR2 are MNHEY and SVGAGI. V was clipped by 4 bases and J by 9 bases, with 10 bases between them. The CDR3 length is 12 residues. CDR3 DNA sequence: TGTGCCAGCAGTTTTCGTGGGGGTGAGCAGTTCTTC. Residues: CASSFRGGEQFF.

This clone was counted between two and nine times. The J gene is TRBJ2-5, the V gene TRBV18, with TRBD2 identical over 8 bases. The length of the CDR3 is 15 residues. The germline gives CDR1 KGHSH, CDR2 LQKENI. The junction had 7 bases not matched to a gene; V was cut back by 3 bases and J by 4 bases. CDR3 coding DNA: TGTGCCAGCTCACCTCCAGCGGGAGTAGCAGAGACCCAGTACTTC. It specifies CASSPPAGVAETQYF.

The gene calls are TRBV27 and TRBJ2-7; 13 bases are a match to TRBD2. This CDR3 is 17 amino acids long. Germline values: CDR1 MNHEY, CDR2 SMNVEV (reference sequence). The V segment lost 6 bases and the J segment 6 bases; nucleotides outside the gene matches: 14. The CDR3 nucleotides read TGTGCCAGCAGCCAACTGAGACTAGCGGGAGGCGGCGGCGAGCAGTACTTC. It encodes CASSQLRLAGGGGEQYF.

This chain uses TRBV5-4 with TRBJ1-1, with a weak D call TRBD1 (5 bases). The ends were cut back, 2 bases at V and 3 bases at J, with 11 bases in the middle. CDR1 is SGHNT, CDR2 YYREEE, per germline (reference sequence). CDR3 length equals 14 residues. The CDR3 spells CASSFGLGDTEAFF. The CDR3 DNA reads as TGTGCCAGCAGCTTTGGTTTGGGGGACACTGAAGCTTTCTTT.

The chain uses TRBV29-1 and TRBJ2-7; D remains unclear. The CDR3 is made up of 13 amino acids. V was cut by 0 bases and J by 2 bases, with 8 bases left in between. The germline CDR1 and CDR2 sequences are SQVTM and ANQGSEA. CDR3 loop: CSVEDTYPYEQYF. The CDR3 DNA reads as TGCAGCGTTGAAGATACGTACCCCTACGAGCAGTACTTC.

The rearrangement joins TRBV5-1 to TRBJ2-7; no reliable D call. This CDR3 contains 13 residues. CDR1 and CDR2 from the germline V gene are SGHRS and YFSETQ. Trimming cost V 0 bases and J 6 bases, with 10 bases left between them. CDR3 DNA: TGCGCCAGCAGCTTGGGACTCGGATTCGAGCAGTACTTC. Amino acids: CASSLGLGFEQYF. The full variable domain, with the rest looked up from reference TRBV5-1 and TRBJ2-7, is KAGVTQTPRYLIKTRGQQVTLSCSPISGHRSVSWYQQTPGQGLQFLFEYFSETQRNKGNFPGRFSGRQFSNSRSEMNVSTLELGDSALYLCASSLGLGFEQYFGPGTRLTVT.

V gene TRBV7-3 combines with J gene TRBJ2-1; perhaps TRBD2 as D (6 bases). CDR1 SGHTA and CDR2 FQGTGA come from the germline V gene. Trimming shortened V by 5 bases and J by 7 bases, and 18 bases separated the two germline ends. CDR3 length: 15 residues. The chain's CDR3 is CASSQSAGRTNEQFF. In DNA, the CDR3 is TGTGCCAGCAGCCAGTCAGCGGGTCGAACGAATGAGCAGTTCTTC.

This chain uses TRBV27 with TRBJ2-7, with D possibly matching TRBD1 (6 bases). CDR3 length: 13 residues. Trimming stripped 6 bases from V and 3 bases from J, with 12 bases between. Germline V gene sequence: CDR1 MNHEY, CDR2 SMNVEV (reference sequence). For the CDR3, the DNA is TGTGCCAGCAGGGACTTCAGGGGCTACGAGCAGTACTTC. Protein: CASRDFRGYEQYF.

The chain has TRBV7-3 and TRBJ1-2; D possibly corresponds to TRBD1 (5 bases). The CDR3 runs 14 residues. In germline, CDR1 is SGHTA, CDR2 FQGTGA. V lost 5 bases, J lost 6 bases, and 16 bases lay in between. The DNA for the CDR3 is TGTGCCAGCAGCGCCACCCAGGGAGGCAATGGCTACACCTTC. Its translation is CASSATQGGNGYTF.

The chain employs TRBV5-5 and TRBJ2-7, with D possibly TRBD1 on 6 matching bases. This CDR3 comprises 15 residues. Trimming cost V 4 bases and J 3 bases, with 17 bases left between them. The V gene's germline CDR1 is SGHKS and CDR2 YYEKEE (reference sequence). The DNA of the CDR3 is TGTGCCAGCAGCCCCGTTTCGACAGGCCGCTACGAGCAGTACTTC. Translated: CASSPVSTGRYEQYF.

This clone was recorded a few times. The chain is built from TRBV29-1 and TRBJ1-5; D ambiguous. CDR1 and CDR2 from the germline V gene are SQVTM and ANQGSEA. The CDR3 contains 14 residues. V was shortened by 4 bases and J by 3 bases, with 13 bases between the two germline ends. The CDR3 spells CSVVEVGANQPQHF. The DNA for the CDR3 is TGCAGCGTTGTAGAAGTGGGCGCCAATCAGCCCCAGCATTTT. Looking up the rest from reference TRBV29-1 and TRBJ1-5 gives the full variable domain: SAVISQKPSRDICQRGTSLTIQCQVDSQVTMMFWYRQQPGQSLTLIATANQGSEATYESGFVIDKFPISRPNLTFSTLTVSNMSPEDSSIYLCSVVEVGANQPQHFGDGTRLSIL.